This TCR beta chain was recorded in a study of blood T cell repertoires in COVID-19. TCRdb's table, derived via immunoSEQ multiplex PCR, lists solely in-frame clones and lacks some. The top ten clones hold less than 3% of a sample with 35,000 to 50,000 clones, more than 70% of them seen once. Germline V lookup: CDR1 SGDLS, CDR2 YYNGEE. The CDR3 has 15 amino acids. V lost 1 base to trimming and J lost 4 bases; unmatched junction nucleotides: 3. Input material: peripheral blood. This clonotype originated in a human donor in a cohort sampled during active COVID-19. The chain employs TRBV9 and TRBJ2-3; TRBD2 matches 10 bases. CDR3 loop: CASSVTSGVADTQYF. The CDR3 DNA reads TGTGCCAGCAGCGTAACTAGCGGGGTCGCAGATACGCAGTATTTT. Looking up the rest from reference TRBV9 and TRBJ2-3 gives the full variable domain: DSGVTQTPKHLITATGQRVTLRCSPRSGDLSVYWYQQSLDQGLQFLIQYYNGEERAKGNILERFSAQQFPDLHSELNLSSLELGDSALYFCASSVTSGVADTQYFGPGTRLTVL.